This T cell receptor (beta chain) is drawn from a study of blood T cell repertoires in COVID-19. At the level of the study: Sites across the United States, Italy and Spain contributed samples from acute and convalescent COVID-19. PBMCs, B-cell-depleted T cells, or T cells provided the cDNA or gDNA that made up the material.

This CDR3 has 16 residues. Germline lookup yields CDR1 LGHDT and CDR2 YNNKEL (reference sequence). Trimming left V 3 bases short and J 0 bases short, with 11 bases between. Authors' data handling: Counts of nucleated cells, estimated from reference gene primer amplification, were obtained. Measured with immunoSEQ multiplex PCR; TCRdb has only the in-frame clones, and not every one. V and J calls plus clone size are reproduced from that table; the DNA served to infer D and trimming. The sample carries some 130,000 clones, about 87% recorded once. The chain recombines TRBV3-1 (or the pseudogene TRBV3-2) with TRBJ1-4; no clear D. The material sequenced was peripheral blood. This TCR came from a man aged 50 to 60 with acute or convalescent COVID-19. CDR3 in DNA: TGTGCCAGCAGCCAGAGGAGGAGTGCAACTAATGAAAAACTGTTTTTT. Translating it yields CASSQRRSATNEKLFF.